Sequencing of this T cell receptor (beta chain) was carried out in a study of shared clonotypes between healthy human individuals. Looking at the study overall: There were three CD4 naive, three CD4 memory, two CD8 naive and one CD8 memory plates per donor. Notes on the study in general: The study found lower generation probabilities in non-shared clonotypes than in those shared by all four donors. On the whole, naive subsets had larger estimated richness than memory subsets had.

The authors' processing: ImmunoSEQ output lacked quality scores and full-length reads, limiting matched filtering. This table comes from immunoSEQ multiplex PCR, and its TCRdb copy is limited to in-frame clones, with some not included. Clonal size and the V and J genes are those of that table, whereas D and trimming came from the DNA. The sample lists under 1,900,000 clones, approximately 98.5% seen once, with about 0.35% in the top ten. In regard to this clone: Its antigen is as yet unknown.

CDR1 and CDR2 (germline): MDHEN, SYDVKM. The CDR3 spans 14 residues. V gave up 6 bases and J gave up 0 bases, with 12 bases separating them. Sequencing used naive CD4+ T cells sorted from blood. Subset of the sample: CD45RA+ positively selected. V and J are TRBV28 and TRBJ2-7; possibly TRBD1 for D (6 bases). This clonotype was obtained from a man aged 25-40 years in good health. CDR3 in amino acids: CASRRTGNSYEQYF. For the CDR3, the DNA is TGTGCCAGCAGGCGAACAGGGAACTCCTACGAGCAGTACTTC.